This T cell receptor (beta chain) emerged from a study of technical replicates of blood from a handful of donors. Assay: immunoSEQ multiplex PCR; the TCRdb copy retains only in-frame clones and omits some. Among 45,000 to 60,000 clones listed, about 86% were seen once. This receptor was obtained from a human donor in good health. Some clones in this sample may be carry-over from other donors' samples. Material for sequencing was PBMCs.

CDR3 residues: CASHTSGGPSTDTQYF. The CDR3 coding sequence is TGTGCCAGCCATACTAGCGGGGGGCCTAGCACAGATACGCAGTATTTT. V is TRBV2 and J is TRBJ2-3; 12 bases agree with TRBD2. Per germline, CDR1 SNHLY and CDR2 FYNNEI. Losses at the gene ends were 8 bases for V and 0 bases for J; bases not matched to a gene: 6. The CDR3 sequence is 16 residues long.